The sequence of this T cell receptor (beta chain) was determined in a study of shared clonotypes between healthy human individuals. Study-wide points: Measured sharing among donors was expected to vary with sequencing depth. The study found lower generation probabilities in non-shared clonotypes than in those shared by all four donors.

Each of the donors was a healthy adult who was HIV-negative and had not had a recent acute infection or vaccination. Germline assignment: CDR1 MGHDK and CDR2 SYGVNS. This CDR3 spans 10 amino acids. Of note for this clone: The antigen is not known.

DNA at 150 to 250 ng, approximately 30,000 T cell genomes, went into sorted-subset replicate PCRs. TCRdb's copy holds only in-frame clones and misses some; the assay was immunoSEQ multiplex PCR. The table has 2 million to 2.5 million clones, roughly 95% seen once; the top ten hold around 0.13%. The TCR was taken from a man aged 18 to 30 in good health. The chain couples TRBV25-1 to TRBJ2-7, with TRBD1 identical over 7 bases. Sequencing used naive CD4+ T cells sorted from blood. Subset noted: CD45RA+ positively selected. Written as DNA, the CDR3 is TGTGCAAACGACAGGGAAGAGCAGTACTTC. This encodes CANDREEQYF.